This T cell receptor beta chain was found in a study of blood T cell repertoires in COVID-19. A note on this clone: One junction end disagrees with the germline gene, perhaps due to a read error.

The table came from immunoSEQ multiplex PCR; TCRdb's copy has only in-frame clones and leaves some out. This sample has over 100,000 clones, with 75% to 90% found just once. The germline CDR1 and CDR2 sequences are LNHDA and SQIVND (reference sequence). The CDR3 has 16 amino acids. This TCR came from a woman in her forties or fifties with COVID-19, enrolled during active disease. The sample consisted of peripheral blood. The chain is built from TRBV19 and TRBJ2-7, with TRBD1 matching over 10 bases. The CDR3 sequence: CASSDRGQGTSHEQYF. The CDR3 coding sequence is TGTGCCAGTAGTGACCGGGGACAGGGGACCTCCCACGAGCAGTACTTC.